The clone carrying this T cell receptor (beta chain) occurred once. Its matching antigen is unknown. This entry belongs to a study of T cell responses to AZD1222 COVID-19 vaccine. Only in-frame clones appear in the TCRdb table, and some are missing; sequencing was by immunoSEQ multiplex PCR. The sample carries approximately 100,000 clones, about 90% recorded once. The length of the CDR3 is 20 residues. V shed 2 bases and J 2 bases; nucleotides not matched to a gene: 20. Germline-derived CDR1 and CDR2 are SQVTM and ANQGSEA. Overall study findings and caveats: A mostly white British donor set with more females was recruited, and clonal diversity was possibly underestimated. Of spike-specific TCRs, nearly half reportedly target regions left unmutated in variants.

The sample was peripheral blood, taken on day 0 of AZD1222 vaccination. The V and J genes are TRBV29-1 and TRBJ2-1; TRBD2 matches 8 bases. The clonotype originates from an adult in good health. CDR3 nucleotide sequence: TGCAGCGTTGAAATGGTGGCGGAGCGGGAGTATACGGTCCCCTACAATGAGCAGTTCTTC. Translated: CSVEMVAEREYTVPYNEQFF.